This T cell receptor beta chain was recorded in a study of cytomegalovirus exposure and HLA in healthy donors (dated by TCRdb to 2016 to 2017). General notes on the study: An earlier analysis of several hundred of the donors reported around 280 Gb of sequence data and 95 million to 130 million unique TCR beta sequences obtained from about 179 million T cells. Roughly 300 gigabases of sequencing data and approximately 91 million unique TCR sequences made up an early release that covered 500 to 650 HLA-typed donors. The genetic ancestry cluster associated with self-reported Caucasian donors included 65% to 90% of the roughly 380 genotyped donors. The study was designed to test whether signatures of past pathogen exposure could be identified by cataloging public T cell receptors. The T cell repertoires of under 700 subjects were profiled by immunosequencing and related to cytomegalovirus serostatus. Besides the first cohort of approximately 710 subjects, a separate validation cohort made up of 90 to 150 different subjects was used. The study combined high-throughput TCR immunosequencing, statistical association of individual TCRs with disease status, and machine learning to predict cytomegalovirus infection status. A later analysis re-examined previously published TCR beta repertoires from around 670 donors and added high-resolution HLA genotyping to investigate patterns of TCR occurrence. Rather than using new phenotypic data, the later analysis identified candidate immune exposures from TCR beta sequences and from how often those sequences occurred across donors. An earlier analysis of roughly 600 of the donors used high-throughput TCR beta sequencing to judge whether each TCR beta V gene segment behaved as functional or pseudogenic. Donor age, sex, ethnicity and CMV serostatus were compiled together with the repertoire data. A later genetic analysis took genome-wide SNP genotypes for about 60% of the roughly 670 donors and used that subset as a discovery cohort. All discovery cohort repertoires had been generated using a single sequencing platform. Both class I and class II loci were covered by HLA typing, at four-digit resolution. The number of donors typed differed by locus, with about 629-640 for A, B, C, DRB1 and DQB1, roughly 520 for DQA1, 600 to 610 for DPA1, and some 450 for DPB1. Five DR-DQ haplotypes were treated as single units for association and clustering because of strong linkage in the cohort. On average, roughly 240,000 unique TCR beta nucleotide sequences were sequenced per donor among several hundred genotyped donors of the cohort, with roughly 20% of those sequences being non-productive. Overall results and qualifications from the work: Because HLA typing was missing for some donors at each locus, association tests included only the typed subset. Sequencing depth was assumed to be roughly uniform across donors in the presence/absence analyses, though that assumption may not hold. At a false discovery rate of 0.05, a later analysis linked under 20,000 TCR beta sequences to specific HLA alleles. Most TCR sequences were observed very rarely across donors, whereas some public TCRs were present in many individuals. A cluster of highly shared sequence variants was judged likely to represent a technical artifact of the sequencing pipeline. Strong co-occurrence of HLA alleles, especially DR and DQ, made assigning TCR associations to individual alleles difficult. A later analysis found that most CMV-associated TCR beta chains appeared HLA-restricted, with HLA associations seemingly driven largely by CMV exposure. In an earlier analysis of around 600 of the donors, most TCR beta V segments were observed in productive rearrangements about 87% or about 30% of the time, broadly matching IMGT annotations. A later analysis found that TCR association rates varied across HLA loci, with DRB1 alleles showing the most associated TCRs and HLA-C alleles the fewest. CMV serostatus was the only immune exposure information available for the cohort. In the study, approximately 150 TCR beta chains were listed as associated with cytomegalovirus. Cytomegalovirus status was reported to be diagnosed by the classifier with high specificity and sensitivity in both the original and validation cohorts. In vitro tests confirmed that a few of the cytomegalovirus-associated TCR beta chains recognize cytomegalovirus antigens. A further reported finding was that TCR beta sequences accurately predicted the HLA-A and HLA-B alleles for most subjects in the first cohort. Several of the top co-occurrence clusters appeared to be linked to parvovirus B19, influenza, CMV and Epstein-Barr virus, according to a later analysis. In a later analysis, HLA-associated TCR beta chains were found to be more clonally expanded and to have lower generation probabilities than equally common non-associated chains. It was suggested by the authors that the approach could potentially be generalized to other disease states and immunological phenotypes. Over 15 rarely observed V segments, including chromosome 9 orphons, were excluded from the earlier analysis of several hundred of the donors because counts were too low. Some IMGT-functional V segments, including TRBV6-2 and TRBV6-3, could not be distinguished by the 87-base-pair reads and were therefore excluded. An association between a missense DCLRE1C variant and V-gene and J-gene trimming of TCR beta chains was found in a later genetic analysis and replicated in an independent cohort. Linkage disequilibrium might explain the correlated functional status among segregating V segments, but an unknown experimental factor could not be ruled out. According to a later genetic analysis, donors in an Asian-associated ancestry cluster had fewer N-insertions in productive TCRs than the approximately 710-donor mean. Only TCR beta chains were sequenced in this cohort, and the absence of alpha or paired-chain data limited detectable features.

In the case of this clone: There is no known antigen for this receptor. There are no base qualities to consult, and no much larger clone falls within one base.

Library prep was done by the immunoSEQ multiplex PCR assay. A mixture of 60 forward primers for TCR Vbeta segments and 13 reverse primers for TCR Jbeta segments was used in the multiplex PCR. The CDR3 region of rearranged TCR beta genes was amplified from genomic DNA by a multiplex PCR assay. On the Illumina HiSeq System, the amplified TCR beta libraries were sequenced as 87-base-pair reads. From the authors' description of their analysis: A later analysis tallied about 77 million unique TCR beta chains across the 600 to 700 repertoires, and about 10 million of those chains were shared by two or more donors. To remove PCR and sequencing errors, raw reads were error-corrected and collapsed into unique sequences using a nearest-neighbor algorithm that merged closely related sequences. V, D and J gene segments were assigned by aligning CDR3 sequences to IMGT reference sequences. For a sequence to be retained, a match of at least six nucleotides was required to both a V gene segment and a J gene segment. Rearrangements were classified as productive when the CDR3 lacked stop codons and remained in frame with V and J, and all other rearrangements were classified as non-productive. Following IMGT convention, CDR3 was defined as the stretch from the second conserved V-encoded cysteine up to the conserved J-encoded phenylalanine. The earlier analysis of 450 to 750 of the donors excluded any sequence lacking an unambiguous match to a single V gene segment. An earlier analysis of a few hundred of the donors called V segments functional above 56.7% productive rearrangements and segregating when the between-donor standard deviation exceeded 5%. A statistical classification framework was built for diagnosing cytomegalovirus status from the catalog of TCR beta chain sequences. V and J gene assignment, in a later analysis, came from comparing TCR nucleotide sequences with IMGT/GENE-DB human TR gene sequences. In a later analysis, CDR3 sequences and most-parsimonious VDJ recombination scenarios were assigned using the TCRdist pipeline. In a later analysis, every TCR beta chain was defined by the combination of its CDR3 amino acid sequence and its V-gene family, and reads without a unique V-gene family were dropped. As a way to deal with suspected cross-contamination and a sequencing artifact, a later analysis dropped under 600 nucleotide sequences that were highly shared and had low generation probability. For each public chain, a later analysis derived a clonal expansion index from normalized ranks of inferred template counts within each repertoire. In a later analysis, generation probabilities were computed using a VDJ recombination model fitted to out-of-frame rearrangements, and the results were checked against IGoR. Hypergeometric tests were used in a later analysis to score TCR-TCR, TCR-HLA and TCR-CMV co-occurrence, with a repertoire-size bias correction applied to the TCR pairs. To estimate false discovery rates, a later analysis permuted the HLA or CMV assignments 20 times. In a later analysis, co-occurring TCRs were grouped using DBSCAN, with TCRdist sequence similarity added in when clustering inside HLA-allele-positive subsets. Co-occurrence clustering excluded repertoires with fewer than 30,000 or more than 120,000 public chains, plus five with anomalous nucleotide sharing. TCRdb provides this immuneACCESS table in a form limited to in-frame rearrangements. Some clones are lacking; in checked studies, under half of them reflect an unresolved V gene, and why the rest are absent is not known. V and J calls and clone size come straight from that table; D and trimming were deduced from the DNA. This sample lists 120,000 to 150,000 clones; over 65% were detected once. The ten largest clones represent approximately 1.8% of the sample.

The CDR3 sequence holds 13 residues, the cysteine and phenylalanine included. Only the CDR3 region is kept as DNA, spanning 39 bases read in frame from base 1. The cohort was made up of about 610 healthy bone marrow donors. At the time of sampling, every cohort member was nominally healthy, though immune exposures that went unrecorded were likely present. The donor was CMV seronegative and was included in the group of 352 seronegative cohort members. Each donor provided a peripheral blood sample, and peripheral blood mononuclear cells were used for TCR beta sequencing. Genomic DNA was extracted from the blood cell samples with the Qiagen DNeasy Blood Extraction Kit.

The sequence links TRBV21-1 to TRBJ1-6; the table assigns TRBD1, which was not confirmed against the DNA. TRBV21-1 is noted as a pseudogene. Sample: PBMCs. The sequence was collected from a woman in her twenties or thirties in good health and CMV-seronegative. At the DNA level, the sequence is TGTGCCAGCAGCAAGCAGGGGATTTCACCCCTCCACTTT. Its protein is CASSKQGISPLHF.